A single sample gave rise to the 2 T cell receptor beta chains below, sequenced in a study of Graves' ophthalmopathy and Graves' hyperthyroidism. The study amplified TCR beta CDR3 regions using RNA transcripts. The library came from an HTBI-primed first-round RT-PCR and a second-round multiplex PCR. TCRdb reanalysed the multiplex PCR reads using MiXCR and keeps one entry per CDR3 protein. The sample has a few hundred thousand distinct CDR3 sequences; 35% to 40% are singletons. Sequencing was performed on peripheral blood or thyroid tissue (not recorded which). The receptors derive from an adult man with Graves' hyperthyroidism.

The rearrangement uses TRBV7-3 and TRBJ2-7, with D uncertain. The V end was cut by 2 bases, the J end by 7 bases, with 9 bases between. CDR3 length: 12 amino acids. Germline CDR1 SGHTA, CDR2 FQGTGA. The DNA for the CDR3 is TGTGCCAGCAGCTTAGGGGAAAATGAGCAGTACTTC. This sequence encodes CASSLGENEQYF.

This rearrangement joins TRBV10-3 to TRBJ2-7; D is unclear. The V gene lost 10 bases and the J gene lost 8 bases, with 18 bases spanning the gap. The CDR3 has 12 amino acids. The germline gives CDR1 ENHRY, CDR2 SYGVKD. Written as DNA, the CDR3 is TGTGCCAGCACCCCGGGCAGGTACAAGCAGTACTTC. Its protein product is CASTPGRYKQYF.